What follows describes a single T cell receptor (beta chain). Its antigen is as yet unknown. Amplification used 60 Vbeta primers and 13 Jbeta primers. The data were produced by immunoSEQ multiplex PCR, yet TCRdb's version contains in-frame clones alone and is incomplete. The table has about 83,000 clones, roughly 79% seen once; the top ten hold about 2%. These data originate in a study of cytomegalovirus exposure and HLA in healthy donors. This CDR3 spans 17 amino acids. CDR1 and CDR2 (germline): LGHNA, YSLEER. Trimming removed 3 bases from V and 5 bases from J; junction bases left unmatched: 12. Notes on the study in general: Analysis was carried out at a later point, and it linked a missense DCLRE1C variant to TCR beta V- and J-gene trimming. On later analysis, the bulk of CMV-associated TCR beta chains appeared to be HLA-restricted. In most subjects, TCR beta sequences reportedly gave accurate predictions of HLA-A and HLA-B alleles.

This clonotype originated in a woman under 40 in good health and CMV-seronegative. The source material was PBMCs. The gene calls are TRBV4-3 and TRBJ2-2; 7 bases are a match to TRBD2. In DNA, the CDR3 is TGCGCCAGCAGCCAGCATGCACGGGGGGAGAGGACCGGGGAGCTGTTTTTT. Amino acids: CASSQHARGERTGELFF.